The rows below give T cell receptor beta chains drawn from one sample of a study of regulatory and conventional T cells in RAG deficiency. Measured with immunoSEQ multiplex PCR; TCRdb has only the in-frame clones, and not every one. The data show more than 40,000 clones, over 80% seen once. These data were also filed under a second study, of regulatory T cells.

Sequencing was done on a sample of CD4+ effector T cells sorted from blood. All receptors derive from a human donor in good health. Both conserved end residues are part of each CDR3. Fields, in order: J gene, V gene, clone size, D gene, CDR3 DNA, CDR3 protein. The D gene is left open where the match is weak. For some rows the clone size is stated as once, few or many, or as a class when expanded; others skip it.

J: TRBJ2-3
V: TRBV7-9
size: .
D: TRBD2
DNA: TGTGCCAGCACCTATCTAGCGGGAGTCACAGATACGCAGTATTTT
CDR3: CASTYLAGVTDTQYF

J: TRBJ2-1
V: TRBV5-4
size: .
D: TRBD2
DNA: TGTGCCAGCAGCTGGGGGGGAGGGAGGTCCTACTACAATGAGCAGTTCTTC
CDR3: CASSWGGGRSYYNEQFF

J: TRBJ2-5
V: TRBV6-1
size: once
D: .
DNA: TGTGCCAGCAGTGATCGTTTGGAGACCCAGTACTTC
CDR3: CASSDRLETQYF

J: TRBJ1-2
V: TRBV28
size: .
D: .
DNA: TGTGCCAGCAGTACCCTAATGGACTCTACCTTC
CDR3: CASSTLMDSTF

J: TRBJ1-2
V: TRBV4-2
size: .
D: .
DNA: TGTGCCAGCAGCCCAGGGGATAGCTATGGCTACACCTTC
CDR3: CASSPGDSYGYTF

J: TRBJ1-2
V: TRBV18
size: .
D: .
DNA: TGTGCCAGCTCACCGGACAGTGCCCTTTTCGCTGGCTACACCTTC
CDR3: CASSPDSALFAGYTF

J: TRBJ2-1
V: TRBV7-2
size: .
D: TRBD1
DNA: TGTGCCAGCAGCTTAAGAGGCAAGGACAGGGACTACAATGAGCAGTTCTTC
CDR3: CASSLRGKDRDYNEQFF

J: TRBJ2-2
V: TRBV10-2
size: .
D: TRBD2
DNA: TGCGCCAGCACGACTAGCGCGGCGAGAACGAACACCGGGGAGCTGTTTTTT
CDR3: CASTTSAARTNTGELFF

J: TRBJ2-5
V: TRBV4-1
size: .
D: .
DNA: TGCGCCAGCAGCCAAGCAATCGGGGGGCCCCCTTACCAAGAGACCCAGTACTTC
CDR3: CASSQAIGGPPYQETQYF

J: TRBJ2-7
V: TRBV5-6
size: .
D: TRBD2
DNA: TGTGCCAGCAGCTTTTCTAGCGGGGGGGCCTACGAGCAGTACTTC
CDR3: CASSFSSGGAYEQYF

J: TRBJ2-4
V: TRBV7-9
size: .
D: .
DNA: TGTGCCAGCAGCCGGGGGACAGTCGACATTCAGTACTTC
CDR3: CASSRGTVDIQYF

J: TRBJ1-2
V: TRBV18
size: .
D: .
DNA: TGTGCCAGCTCACCCGCGGACACTCGTGGCTACACCTTC
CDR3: CASSPADTRGYTF

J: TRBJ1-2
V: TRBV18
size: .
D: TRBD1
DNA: TGTGCCAGCTCATCTTTATCCGGGACAGGGGACTATGGCTACACCTTC
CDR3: CASSSLSGTGDYGYTF

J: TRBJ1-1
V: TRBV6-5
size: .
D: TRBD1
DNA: TGTGCCAGCAGACCACAGGGGGCGATTGAAGCTTTCTTT
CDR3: CASRPQGAIEAFF

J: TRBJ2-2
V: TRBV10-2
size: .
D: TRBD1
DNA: TGCGCCAGCAGGCAGGGGGCGCGTGGCACCGGGGAGCTGTTTTTT
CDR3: CASRQGARGTGELFF

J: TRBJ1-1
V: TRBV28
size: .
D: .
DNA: TGTGCCAGCAGTTTACCCCCCGCGGCTTTCTTT
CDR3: CASSLPPAAFF

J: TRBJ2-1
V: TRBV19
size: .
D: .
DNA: TGTGCCAGTTTTTCGGGGCTTTACAATGAGCAGTTCTTC
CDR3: CASFSGLYNEQFF

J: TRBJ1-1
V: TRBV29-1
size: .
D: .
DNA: TGCAGCGTTGTTATCACTGAAGCTTTCTTT
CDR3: CSVVITEAFF

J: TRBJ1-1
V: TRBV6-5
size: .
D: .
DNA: TGTGCCAGCAGTCTCAGGGGTTCGAACACTGAAGCTTTCTTT
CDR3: CASSLRGSNTEAFF

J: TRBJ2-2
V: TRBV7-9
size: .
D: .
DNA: TGTGCCAGCAGCTTAGCGGCCACCCTCACCGGGGAGCTGTTTTTT
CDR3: CASSLAATLTGELFF

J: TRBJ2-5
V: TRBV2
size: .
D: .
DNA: TGTGCCAGCAACGCCCCGGGGGCGGCCCAGTACTTC
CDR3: CASNAPGAAQYF

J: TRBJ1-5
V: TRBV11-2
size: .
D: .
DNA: TGTGCCAGCAGCCGTTACGGGGGAGGGAGTCAGCCCCAGCATTTT
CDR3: CASSRYGGGSQPQHF

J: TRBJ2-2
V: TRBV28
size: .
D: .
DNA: TGTGCCAGCAGTTTACCCTCCGCCGGGGAGCTGTTTTTT
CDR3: CASSLPSAGELFF

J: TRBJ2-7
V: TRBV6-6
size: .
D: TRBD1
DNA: TGTGCCAGCAGCACCCGACAGGGGGGGTCCTACGAGCAGTACTTC
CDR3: CASSTRQGGSYEQYF